This entry describes one T cell receptor beta chain. Its specificity is not known. This sample stems from a study of identical twins' blood T cells. General study points: Environmental influences on twin similarity could not be excluded. Abundant TCRbeta CDR3s overlapped more between twins than with unrelated donors.

Per the original methods: Each library had roughly 2 to 3.6 million CDR3 reads and about 85,000 to nearly 500,000 clonotypes. Via MiXCR, TCRdb re-called the 5' RACE reads, giving one row per CDR3 protein. The V and J calls reflect TCRdb's pipeline rather than the authors' work. This sample has about 370,000 distinct CDR3 sequences; over 25% occur once, and the top ten carry 6.1%. The three twin pairs were reared together, likely meeting the same infections. The germline gives CDR1 DFQATT, CDR2 SNEGSKA (reference sequence). The CDR3 extends over 14 amino acids. Trimming left V 5 bases short and J 4 bases short, with 17 bases between.

The receptor comes from a woman between 18 and 55 years old in good health. The chain employs TRBV20-1 and TRBJ1-2; D gene ambiguous. Specimen: PBMCs. CDR3 DNA: TGCAGTGCTTGGAGGGCGCATCACCTCTATGGCTACACCTTC. It translates to CSAWRAHHLYGYTF.